This T cell receptor beta chain emerged from a study of a mutant IDH1 vaccine in newly diagnosed glioma. Background on the study: Treated patients had a mean age of approximately 40 years and a sex split that was approximately 62% male and 37.5% female.

This sample's time point: week 23, last vaccination. Vaccination comprised doses that each held 300 ug of mutant IDH1 20-mer peptide, plus topical imiquimod. A word on this clone: As yet, its antigen is unknown.

Study-level findings and limits: A vaccine-induced immune response developed in around 94% of the patients.

The assay was immunoSEQ multiplex PCR, and TCRdb's table has in-frame clones only and misses some. The sample records under 85,000 clones, more than 70% being singletons. Deletions cut 2 bases from V and 0 bases from J, with 7 bases between. From germline, CDR1 is SGHNT and CDR2 YYREEE (reference sequence). The CDR3 extends over 14 amino acids. The V gene is TRBV5-4, the J gene TRBJ2-3, with no clear D. The source was PBMCs, collected from a glioma patient whose treatment included an IDH1 peptide vaccine. This receptor was identified in a woman aged 50 to 65 with glioma. This CDR3 reads CASSFWGSTDTQYF. In DNA form, the CDR3 reads TGTGCCAGCAGCTTTTGGGGAAGCACAGATACGCAGTATTTT.